Each of the 10 T cell receptor beta chains below was sequenced from the same sample in a study of T cells in women clearing cervical HPV infection. The data were produced by immunoSEQ multiplex PCR, yet TCRdb's version contains in-frame clones alone and is incomplete. The ten most abundant clones cover 3% to 3.5% of a sample with about 31,000 clones. The sample taken for sequencing was blood buffy coat. The receptor source for this set is a woman between 18 and 70 years old with a cervical HPV16 infection that either progressed to CIN3+ or cleared (not recorded which).

About this clone itself: The sequenced fragment ends 3 residues before the CDR3 boundary, so the rest is inferred from the germline J gene. The V gene is TRBV20-1, the J gene TRBJ1-4, with 7 bases that match TRBD1. Trimming removed 3 bases from V and 7 bases from J; junction bases left unmatched: 11. The germline V gene has CDR1 DFQATT and CDR2 SNEGSKA (reference sequence). The CDR3 consists of 15 residues. CDR3 bases read: TGCAGTGCTAGGGAGGGACAGACCCCTGGTGAAAAA. Translation: CSAREGQTPGEK. The whole CDR3 region reads CSAREGQTPGEKLFF.

In the case of this clone: The read comes to an end 3 residues before the CDR3 does, leaving the germline J gene to fill in the end. The genes are TRBV19 and TRBJ1-2, with 9 bases fitting TRBD1. This CDR3 spans 15 amino acids. The germline CDR1 and CDR2 sequences are LNHDA and SQIVND (reference sequence). V lost 3 bases, J lost 4 bases, and 6 bases stayed unmatched. CDR3 in amino acids: CASSILQGAVYGYTF. The DNA read from the CDR3 is TGTGCCAGTAGTATTCTACAGGGGGCCGTCTATGGC.

Of note for this clone: The CDR3 end lies 3 residues beyond the end of the read and is filled in from the germline J gene. J is TRBJ1-1 and V is TRBV5-6; D unresolved. V lost 4 bases and J 2 bases, leaving 12 bases between the germline ends. The CDR3 spans 14 residues. CDR1 SGHDT and CDR2 YYEEEE come from the germline V gene. The sequenced part of the CDR3 DNA is TGTGCCAGCAGCCCGGGGTCTAGAAACACTGAA. Its translation: CASSPGSRNTE. In full, the CDR3 is CASSPGSRNTEAFF.

In the case of this clone: Read coverage stops 3 residues before the CDR3 terminus; the germline J gene supplies the remainder. The chain couples TRBV7-9 to TRBJ2-3; D is ambiguous. The germline V gene has CDR1 SEHNR and CDR2 FQNEAQ (reference sequence). This CDR3 has 13 residues. The CDR3 region is CASSITAQETQYF. CDR3 DNA, as far as it was read: TGTGCCAGCAGCATCACAGCTCAAGAGACG.

Concerning this clone: Read sequence stops 3 residues before the CDR3 end, and the germline J gene provides the missing end. V gene TRBV2 combines with J gene TRBJ1-1; 10 bases map to TRBD1. Germline V lookup: CDR1 SNHLY, CDR2 FYNNEI. The CDR3 length is 14 residues. V shed 6 bases, J shed 3 bases, and the junction held 4 bases outside the gene matches. The DNA read from the CDR3 is TGTGCCAGCAGGACCGGGACAGGGGACACTGAA. It codes for CASRTGTGDTE. The whole CDR3 is CASRTGTGDTEAFF.

Note on this clone: The read halts 3 residues ahead of the CDR3 end, with the missing end drawn from the germline J gene. The chain joins TRBV2 to TRBJ2-3, with D possibly TRBD1 on 6 matching bases. The germline gives CDR1 SNHLY, CDR2 FYNNEI. Trimming shortened V by 8 bases and J by 2 bases, and 17 bases separated the two germline ends. The CDR3 extends over 15 amino acids. Incomplete CDR3 DNA: TGTGCCAGCTCGGACAGCTTCTTCATCACAGATACG. Its translation: CASSDSFFITDT. The complete CDR3 protein is CASSDSFFITDTQYF.

With respect to this clone: With the read ending 3 residues before the CDR3 end, the germline J gene is used to fill in that end. The V call is TRBV5-4, the J call TRBJ1-6; 9 nucleotides agree with TRBD1. The CDR3 is made up of 16 amino acids. Germline CDR1 and CDR2: SGHNT and YYREEE (reference sequence). After removal of 5 bases from V and 7 bases from J, the junction contained 10 bases not matched to a gene. CDR3 in amino acids: CASRKEGQGPNSPLHF. The CDR3 DNA, read in part, is TGTGCCAGCAGAAAGGAGGGACAGGGACCAAATTCACCC.

Note on this clone: The read ends 3 residues shy of where the CDR3 ends; the end is completed using the germline J gene. The rearrangement links TRBV2 to TRBJ1-1; D not certain. This CDR3 comprises 11 residues. The germline V gene has CDR1 SNHLY and CDR2 FYNNEI. Partial CDR3 DNA: TGTGCCAGCAGTTACTCGCATAAA. This gives the protein CASSYSHK. The full CDR3 sequence reads CASSYSHKAFF.

This clone registers medium-sized (0.01 to 0.1%) by frequency. Read sequence stops 3 residues before the CDR3 end, and the germline J gene provides the missing end. This chain connects TRBV2 to TRBJ1-2, with 9 positions matching TRBD1. This CDR3 is built from 16 residues. Germline trimming cut 6 bases from V and 4 bases from J; bases unmatched to any gene: 12. Germline-derived CDR1 and CDR2 are SNHLY and FYNNEI. CDR3 DNA, as far as it was read: TGTGCCAGCAGACGAGATAGCGGGACAGGGAGCTATGGC. This encodes CASRRDSGTGSYG. The full-length CDR3 reads as CASRRDSGTGSYGYTF. Drawing the rest from reference TRBV2 and TRBJ1-2, the complete variable domain is EPEVTQTPSHQVTQMGQEVILRCVPISNHLYFYWYRQILGQKVEFLVSFYNNEISEKSEIFDDQFSVERPDGSNFTLKIRSTKLEDSAMYFCASRRDSGTGSYGYTFGSGTRLTVV.

Partial CDR3 DNA: TGCAGTGCTAGAGAACCGGGACTAGCATTAGAGACC. This gives the protein CSAREPGLALET. The whole CDR3 is CSAREPGLALETQYF. The chain carries TRBV20-1 and TRBJ2-5, with 9 bases lining up with TRBD2. The observed sequence ends 3 residues before the CDR3 terminus, with the missing tail filled in from the germline J gene. V lost 0 bases to trimming and J lost 4 bases; unmatched junction nucleotides: 6. The CDR3 is 15 amino acids. Per the germline V gene, CDR1 is DFQATT and CDR2 is SNEGSKA (reference sequence).